This T cell receptor beta chain was sequenced in a study of blood T cell repertoires in COVID-19. At the level of the study: Samples representing acute and convalescent COVID-19 were sourced from the United States, Italy and Spain. Sources were T cells, B-cell-depleted T cells, or PBMCs; the material itself was cDNA or gDNA.

As handled by the study authors: Reference gene primers were amplified, and this amplification served to estimate nucleated cell counts. Data came from immunoSEQ multiplex PCR; TCRdb stores just in-frame clones and leaves some out. V and J calls and clone size come straight from that table; D and trimming were deduced from the DNA. The repertoire holds tens of thousands of clones, with 80% to 90% as singletons. This CDR3 comprises 16 residues. Germline values: CDR1 MGHRA, CDR2 YSYEKL. With V trimmed by 0 bases and J by 9 bases, 6 bases remained unmatched. Input material: peripheral blood. V and J are TRBV4-1 and TRBJ1-6; TRBD1 agrees at 9 bases. The source of this sequence is an older woman with acute or convalescent COVID-19. DNA of the CDR3: TGCGCCAGCAGCCAAGATCTTTGGGGACAGGGTTCACCCCTCCACTTT. It codes for CASSQDLWGQGSPLHF.